This T cell receptor beta chain was recorded in a study of T cell repertoires in aging, cancer and after chemotherapy. Study-level background: Repeat sampling of healthy donors over several months to years showed clear clonal overlap.

Points from the study as a whole: In each cancer cohort, median generation probability increased across chemotherapy, suggesting thymic output rebounded.

Multiplex touch-down PCR with TRB-A/B primers amplified rearranged V-D-J TRB sequences. TCRdb reprocessed the multiplex PCR reads via MiXCR and lists one record per CDR3 protein. The data contain over 4,500 distinct CDR3 sequences, around 29% of them singletons. Trimming at V came to 6 bases and at J to 9 bases, leaving 6 bases not matched to a gene. CDR3 length: 14 residues. CDR1 SGHVS and CDR2 FNYEAQ come from the germline V gene. As for this clonotype: Its antigen is still unknown.

TCR beta rearrangements were amplified from peripheral blood genomic DNA. This chain links TRBV7-6 with TRBJ2-3, with 13 nucleotides matching TRBD2. The sequenced sample was blood. The source of this sequence is a human donor in good health. CDR3 in amino acids: CASSATSGRATQYF. Here the CDR3 DNA reads TGTGCCAGCAGTGCTACTAGCGGGAGGGCGACGCAGTATTTT.